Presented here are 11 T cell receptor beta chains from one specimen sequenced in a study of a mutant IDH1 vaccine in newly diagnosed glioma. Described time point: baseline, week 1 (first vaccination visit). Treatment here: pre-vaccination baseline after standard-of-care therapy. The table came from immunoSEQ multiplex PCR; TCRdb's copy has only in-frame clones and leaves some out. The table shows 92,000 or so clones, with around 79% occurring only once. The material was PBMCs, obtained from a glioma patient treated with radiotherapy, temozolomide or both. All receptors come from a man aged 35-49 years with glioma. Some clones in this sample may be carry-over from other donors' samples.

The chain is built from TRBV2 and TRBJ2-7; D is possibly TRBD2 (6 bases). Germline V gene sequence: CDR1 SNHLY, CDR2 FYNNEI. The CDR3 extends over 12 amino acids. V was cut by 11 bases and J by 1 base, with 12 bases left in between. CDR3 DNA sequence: TGTGCCGGGGGACTCGATTCCTACGAGCAGTACTTC. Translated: CAGGLDSYEQYF.

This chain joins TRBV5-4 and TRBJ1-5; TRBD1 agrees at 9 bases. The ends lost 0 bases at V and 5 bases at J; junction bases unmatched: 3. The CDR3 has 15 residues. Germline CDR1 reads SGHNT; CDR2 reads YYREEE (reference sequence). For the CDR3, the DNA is TGTGCCAGCAGCTTGGGGGGGGACAGGGATCAGCCCCAGCATTTT. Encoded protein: CASSLGGDRDQPQHF.

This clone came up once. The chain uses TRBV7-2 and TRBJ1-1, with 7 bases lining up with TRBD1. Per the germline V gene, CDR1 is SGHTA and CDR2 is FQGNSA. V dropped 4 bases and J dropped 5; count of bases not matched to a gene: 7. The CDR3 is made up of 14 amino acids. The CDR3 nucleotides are TGTGCCAGCAGCTGGAAGACAGGGCGAACTGAAGCTTTCTTT. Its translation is CASSWKTGRTEAFF.

In DNA form, the CDR3 reads TGTGCCAGCAGCTTAGTTATCGCGGGGGACACAGATACGCAGTATTTT. It is translated as CASSLVIAGDTDTQYF. V is TRBV7-9 and J is TRBJ2-3, with 7 bases that match TRBD2. With 1 base clipped from V and 2 bases from J, the junction kept 6 bases outside the gene matches. The germline V gene encodes CDR1 SEHNR and CDR2 FQNEAQ (reference sequence). The CDR3 covers 16 residues.

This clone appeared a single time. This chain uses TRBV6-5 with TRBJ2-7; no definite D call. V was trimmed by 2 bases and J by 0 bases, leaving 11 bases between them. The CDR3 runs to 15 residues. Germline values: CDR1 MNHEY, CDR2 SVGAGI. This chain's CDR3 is CASSYDGSFSYEQYF. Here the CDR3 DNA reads TGTGCCAGCAGTTACGACGGTTCCTTCTCCTACGAGCAGTACTTC.

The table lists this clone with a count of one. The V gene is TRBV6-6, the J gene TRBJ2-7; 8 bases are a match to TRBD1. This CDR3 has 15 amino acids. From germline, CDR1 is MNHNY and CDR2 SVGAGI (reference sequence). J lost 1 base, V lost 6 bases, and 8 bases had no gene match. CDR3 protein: CASSPTGVISYEQYF. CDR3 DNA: TGTGCCAGCAGCCCGACAGGGGTAATTTCCTACGAGCAGTACTTC.

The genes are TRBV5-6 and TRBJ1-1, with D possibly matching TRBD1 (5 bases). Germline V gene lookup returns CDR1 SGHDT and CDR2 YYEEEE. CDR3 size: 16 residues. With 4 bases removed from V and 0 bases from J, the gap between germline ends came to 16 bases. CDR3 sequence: CASSPIQVTMNTEAFF. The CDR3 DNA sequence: TGTGCCAGCAGCCCCATACAGGTTACCATGAACACTGAAGCTTTCTTT.

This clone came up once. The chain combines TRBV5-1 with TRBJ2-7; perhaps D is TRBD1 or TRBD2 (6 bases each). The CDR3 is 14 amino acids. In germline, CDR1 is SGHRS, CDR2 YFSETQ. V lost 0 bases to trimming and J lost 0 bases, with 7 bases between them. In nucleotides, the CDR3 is TGCGCCAGCAGCTTGGGGGGGGCCTCCTACGAGCAGTACTTC. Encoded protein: CASSLGGASYEQYF.

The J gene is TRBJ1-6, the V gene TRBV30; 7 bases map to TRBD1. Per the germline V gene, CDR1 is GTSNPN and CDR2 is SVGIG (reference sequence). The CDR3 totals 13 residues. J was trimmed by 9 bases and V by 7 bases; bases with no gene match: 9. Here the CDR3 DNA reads TGTGCCTTTATGACAGGGTGGTTTTCACCCCTCCACTTT. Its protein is CAFMTGWFSPLHF.

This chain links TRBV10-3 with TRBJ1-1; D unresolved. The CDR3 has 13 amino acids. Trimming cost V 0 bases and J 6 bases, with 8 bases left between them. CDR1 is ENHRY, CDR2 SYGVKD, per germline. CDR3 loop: CAISESKESEAFF. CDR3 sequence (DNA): TGTGCCATCAGTGAGTCTAAGGAATCTGAAGCTTTCTTT.

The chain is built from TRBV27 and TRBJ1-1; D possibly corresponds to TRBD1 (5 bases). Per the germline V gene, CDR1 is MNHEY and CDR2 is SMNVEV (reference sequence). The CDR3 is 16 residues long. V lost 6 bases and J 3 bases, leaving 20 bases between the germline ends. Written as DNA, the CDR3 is TGTGCCAGCAGGCGCACTACGTTGGGGGTGGACACTGAAGCTTTCTTT. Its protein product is CASRRTTLGVDTEAFF.